This T cell receptor (beta chain) was identified in a study of blood T cell repertoires in COVID-19. Study at large: COVID-19 samples, acute and convalescent, were from the United States, Italy and Spain.

Enrolled during active infection, Seattle patients were then followed longitudinally. Profiling relied on immunoSEQ multiplex PCR, and the TCRdb table lists in-frame clones only, not all of them. The table records roughly 70,000 clones, around 91% of them present only once. CDR1 SGHAT and CDR2 FQNNGV come from the germline V gene. The junction had 5 bases not matched to a gene; V was cut back by 1 base and J by 1 base. The CDR3 is made up of 18 amino acids. The V call is TRBV11-2, the J call TRBJ1-6; 9 nucleotides align to TRBD1. Sequences were obtained from peripheral blood. The sequence came from a man aged 50-60 years with COVID-19, enrolled during active disease. The CDR3 region is CASSLGTGGRSYNSPLHF. The CDR3 DNA follows: TGTGCCAGCAGCTTAGGAACAGGGGGCAGGTCCTATAATTCACCCCTCCACTTT.